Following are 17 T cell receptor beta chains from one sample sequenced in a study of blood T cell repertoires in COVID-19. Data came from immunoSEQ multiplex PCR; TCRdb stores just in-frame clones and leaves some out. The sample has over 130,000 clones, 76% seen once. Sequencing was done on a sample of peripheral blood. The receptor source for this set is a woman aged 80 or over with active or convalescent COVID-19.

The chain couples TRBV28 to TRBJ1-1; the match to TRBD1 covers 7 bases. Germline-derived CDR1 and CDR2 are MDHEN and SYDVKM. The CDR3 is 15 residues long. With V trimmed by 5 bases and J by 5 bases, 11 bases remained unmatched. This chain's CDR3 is CASSTGEGLGTEAFF. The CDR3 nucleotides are TGTGCCAGCAGTACAGGGGAAGGCTTGGGGACTGAAGCTTTCTTT.

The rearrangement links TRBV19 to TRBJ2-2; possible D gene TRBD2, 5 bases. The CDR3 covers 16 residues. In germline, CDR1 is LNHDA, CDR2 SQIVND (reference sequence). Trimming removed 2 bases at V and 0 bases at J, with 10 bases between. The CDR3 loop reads CASSITGLPNTGELFF. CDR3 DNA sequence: TGTGCCAGTAGTATAACTGGACTCCCGAACACCGGGGAGCTGTTTTTT.

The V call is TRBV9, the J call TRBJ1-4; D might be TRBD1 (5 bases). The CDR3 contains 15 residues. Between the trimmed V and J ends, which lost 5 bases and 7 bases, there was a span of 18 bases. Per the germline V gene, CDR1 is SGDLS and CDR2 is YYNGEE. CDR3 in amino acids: CASSEAAGGGEKLFF. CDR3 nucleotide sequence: TGTGCCAGCAGTGAGGCCGCGGGGGGAGGTGAAAAACTGTTTTTT.

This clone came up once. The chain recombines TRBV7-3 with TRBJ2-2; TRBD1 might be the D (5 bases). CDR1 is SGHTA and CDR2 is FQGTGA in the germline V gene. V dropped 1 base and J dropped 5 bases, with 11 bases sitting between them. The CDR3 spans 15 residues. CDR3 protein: CASSLRQSGTGELFF. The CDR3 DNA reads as TGTGCCAGCAGCTTAAGACAGTCTGGTACCGGGGAGCTGTTTTTT.

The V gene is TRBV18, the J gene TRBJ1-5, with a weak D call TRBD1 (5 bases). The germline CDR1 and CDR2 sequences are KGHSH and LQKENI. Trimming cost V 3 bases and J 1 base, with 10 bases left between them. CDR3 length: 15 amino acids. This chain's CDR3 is CASSPQGGSNQPQHF. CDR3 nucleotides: TGTGCCAGCTCACCCCAGGGAGGGAGCAATCAGCCCCAGCATTTT.

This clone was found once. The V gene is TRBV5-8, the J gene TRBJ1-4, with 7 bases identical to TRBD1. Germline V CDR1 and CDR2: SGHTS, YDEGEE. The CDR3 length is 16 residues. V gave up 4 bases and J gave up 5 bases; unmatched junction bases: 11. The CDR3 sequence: CASSRGQYSTNEKLFF. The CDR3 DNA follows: TGTGCCAGCAGCAGGGGACAGTATTCGACGAATGAAAAACTGTTTTTT.

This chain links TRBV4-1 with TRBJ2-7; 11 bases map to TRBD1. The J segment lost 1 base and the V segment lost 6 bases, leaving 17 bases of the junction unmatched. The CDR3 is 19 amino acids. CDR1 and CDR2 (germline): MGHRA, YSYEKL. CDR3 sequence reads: CASRARLDRTGGYSYEQYF. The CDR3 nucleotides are TGCGCCAGCAGAGCTAGACTCGATAGGACAGGGGGCTATTCCTACGAGCAGTACTTC.

The CDR3 coding sequence is TGCGCCAGCAGCTTGGTCCCGCGGGGGGTTCAAGAGACCCAGTACTTC. This sequence encodes CASSLVPRGVQETQYF. The chain recombines TRBV5-1 with TRBJ2-5; TRBD2 matches 8 bases. V lost 0 bases and J lost 2; bases outside the gene matches: 6. The length of the CDR3 is 16 residues. Germline CDR1 and CDR2: SGHRS and YFSETQ.

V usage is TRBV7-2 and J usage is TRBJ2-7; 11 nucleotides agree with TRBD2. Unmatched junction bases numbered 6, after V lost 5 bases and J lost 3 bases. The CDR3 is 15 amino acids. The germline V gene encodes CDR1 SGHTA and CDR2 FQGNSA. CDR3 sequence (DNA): TGTGCCAGCAGCCCTACTAGCGGGGGAAACTACGAGCAGTACTTC. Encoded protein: CASSPTSGGNYEQYF.

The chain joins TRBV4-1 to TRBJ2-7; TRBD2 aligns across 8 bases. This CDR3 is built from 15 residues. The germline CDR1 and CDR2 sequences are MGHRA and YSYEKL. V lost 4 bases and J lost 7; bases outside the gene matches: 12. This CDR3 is CASSPGGDGSGEQYF. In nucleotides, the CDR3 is TGCGCCAGCAGCCCCGGGGGGGACGGTTCGGGAGAGCAGTACTTC.

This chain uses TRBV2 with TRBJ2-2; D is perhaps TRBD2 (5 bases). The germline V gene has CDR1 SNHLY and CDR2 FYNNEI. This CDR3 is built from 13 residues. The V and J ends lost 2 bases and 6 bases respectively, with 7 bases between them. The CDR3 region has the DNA TGTGCCAGCAGTGAATCCGGGGCCGGGGAGCTGTTTTTT. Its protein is CASSESGAGELFF.

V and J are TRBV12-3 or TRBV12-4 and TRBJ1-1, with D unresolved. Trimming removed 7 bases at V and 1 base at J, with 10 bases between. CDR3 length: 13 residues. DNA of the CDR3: TGTGCCAGCACCCCCTCTACGAACACTGAAGCTTTCTTT. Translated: CASTPSTNTEAFF.

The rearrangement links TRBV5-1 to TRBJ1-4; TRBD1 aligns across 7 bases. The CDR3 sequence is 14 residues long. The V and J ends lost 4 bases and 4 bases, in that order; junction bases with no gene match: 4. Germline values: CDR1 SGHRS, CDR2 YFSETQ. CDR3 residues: CASSPGGNNEKLFF. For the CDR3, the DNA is TGCGCCAGCAGCCCAGGGGGGAATAATGAAAAACTGTTTTTT.

The DNA of the CDR3 is TGTGCCAGCAGTTTCACGAACTCGGGGTACGAGCAGTACTTC. Translating gives CASSFTNSGYEQYF. This chain uses TRBV27 with TRBJ2-7, with D maybe TRBD2 (5 bases). The germline V gene has CDR1 MNHEY and CDR2 SMNVEV (reference sequence). V dropped 3 bases and J dropped 4 bases, with 13 bases sitting between them. The CDR3 has 14 residues.

The CDR3 DNA follows: TGCGCCAGCAGCCCGCTAACAGCGAACACTGAAGCTTTCTTT. This codes for CASSPLTANTEAFF. This chain connects TRBV5-1 to TRBJ1-1; D not resolved. CDR1 is SGHRS and CDR2 is YFSETQ in the germline V gene. V lost 4 bases to trimming and J lost 1 base, with 11 bases between them. There are 14 residues in the CDR3.

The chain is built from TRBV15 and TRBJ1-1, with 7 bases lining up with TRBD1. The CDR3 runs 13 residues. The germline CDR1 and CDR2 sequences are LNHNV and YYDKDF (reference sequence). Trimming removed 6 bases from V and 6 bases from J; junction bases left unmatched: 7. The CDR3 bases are TGTGCCACCAGGAAACAGGGGTTCCCTGAAGCTTTCTTT. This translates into CATRKQGFPEAFF.

As DNA, the CDR3 is TGTGCCAGCTCGGCGACAGGGGTAGTTCGTGAAAAACTGTTTTTT. Translated, it gives CASSATGVVREKLFF. The genes are TRBV18 and TRBJ1-4; the match to TRBD1 covers 8 bases. J was trimmed by 7 bases and V by 6 bases; bases with no gene match: 10. This CDR3 is built from 15 residues. Germline assignment: CDR1 KGHSH and CDR2 LQKENI.